These 18 T cell receptor beta chains were all obtained from the same sample, sequenced in a study of spatial heterogeneity in lung cancer (dated by TCRdb to between 2018 and 2021). General study outcomes and caveats: The tumor nonsynonymous mutation count correlated with the number of expanded alpha and beta TCRs within the tumor.

Receptors were amplified or captured by 5' RACE. Sequencer: NextSeq 500. The public reads were reprocessed in TCRdb via fastp at Q25 and MiXCR, keeping in-frame beta chains. Each entry merges the rows of one CDR3 protein and shows their most common DNA and genes. Recorded for this sample are some 96,000 distinct CDR3 sequences; approximately 4% of them occurred a single time. The top ten constitute approximately 22% of the sample. The label giving this sample's time point can be read as: sample taken at primary tumor resection. No antigens are known for them. The starting material was lung tumor tissue, obtained at surgery. All receptors derive from a male donor with early-stage non-small cell lung cancer.

This clonotype appeared many times. The V gene is TRBV20-1, the J gene TRBJ2-5, with 8 nucleotides matching TRBD2. This CDR3 spans 14 amino acids. CDR1 DFQATT and CDR2 SNEGSKA come from the germline V gene (reference sequence). The trim removed 3 bases at V and 2 bases at J, leaving 5 bases unmatched. The CDR3 protein is CSARGLVGQETQYF. As DNA, the CDR3 is TGCAGTGCTAGGGGACTAGTGGGGCAAGAGACCCAGTACTTC.

Many counts were recorded for this clonotype. The rearrangement links TRBV6-6 to TRBJ1-1; TRBD1 agrees at 8 bases. Germline V gives CDR1 MNHNY, CDR2 SVGAGI (reference sequence). This CDR3 has 14 amino acids. The trim removed 6 bases at V and 4 bases at J, leaving 7 bases unmatched. The CDR3 nucleotides read TGTGCCAGCAGGGGACAGGCGGAGGCCACTGAAGCTTTCTTT. Its protein is CASRGQAEATEAFF.

This clonotype showed up just a few times. The J gene is TRBJ1-5, the V gene TRBV12-3 or TRBV12-4; D ambiguous. The CDR3 has 14 residues. Trimming took off 3 bases at V and 3 bases at J, with 9 bases between the two ends. CDR3 DNA: TGTGCCAGCAGTTTGGCCAGACACAATCAGCCCCAGCATTTT. Its protein is CASSLARHNQPQHF.

This clonotype was counted ten times or more. V and J are TRBV7-8 and TRBJ2-7; TRBD2 matches 7 bases. The trim removed 5 bases at V and 1 base at J, leaving 11 bases unmatched. The CDR3 sequence is 16 residues long. The germline V gene encodes CDR1 SGHVS and CDR2 FQNEAQ. The CDR3 spells CASSRGAGVESYEQYF. The CDR3 DNA sequence: TGTGCCAGCAGCCGCGGGGCGGGGGTTGAATCCTACGAGCAGTACTTC. The whole variable domain, remainder taken from reference TRBV7-8 and TRBJ2-7, is GAGVSQSPRYKVAKRGQDVALRCDPISGHVSLFWYQQALGQGPEFLTYFQNEAQLDKSGLPSDRFFAERPEGSVSTLKIQRTQQEDSAVYLCASSRGAGVESYEQYFGPGTRLTVT.

At least ten counts were recorded for this clonotype. The chain combines TRBV7-9 with TRBJ1-1; D not resolved. There are 13 residues in the CDR3. V was cut by 1 base and J by 4 bases, with 7 bases left in between. Germline CDR1 and CDR2: SEHNR and FQNEAQ (reference sequence). CDR3 nucleotides: TGTGCCAGCAGCTTAGACGGGCCCACTGAAGCTTTCTTT. Protein product: CASSLDGPTEAFF.

In this sample, this clonotype turned up many times. The V call is TRBV9, the J call TRBJ1-4; unclear D gene. V was trimmed by 0 bases and J by 5 bases, leaving 11 bases between them. The CDR3 is made up of 15 amino acids. Germline V CDR1 and CDR2: SGDLS, YYNGEE. The CDR3 DNA reads TGTGCCAGCAGCGTAGGTTTGCAGACCAATGAAAAACTGTTTTTT. The encoded protein is CASSVGLQTNEKLFF.

This clonotype was seen many times. The rearrangement joins TRBV28 to TRBJ2-7; D might be TRBD1 (6 bases). The CDR3 has 15 residues. The germline V and J ends were trimmed by 5 bases and 4 bases, with 18 bases remaining between them. The germline CDR1 and CDR2 sequences are MDHEN and SYDVKM. The CDR3 is CASSPGRGSRYEQYF. CDR3 nucleotide sequence: TGTGCCAGCAGTCCTGGTAGGGGGAGTAGGTACGAGCAGTACTTC. The whole variable domain, filled in from reference TRBV28 and TRBJ2-7, reads DVKVTQSSRYLVKRTGEKVFLECVQDMDHENMFWYRQDPGLGLRLIYFSYDVKMKEKGDIPEGYSVSREKKERFSLILESASTNQTSMYLCASSPGRGSRYEQYFGPGTRLTVT.

This clonotype was seen at least ten times. The chain uses TRBV20-1 and TRBJ2-7; TRBD1 might be the D (6 bases). The germline V gene encodes CDR1 DFQATT and CDR2 SNEGSKA (reference sequence). Trimming left V 3 bases short and J 6 bases short, with 15 bases between. This CDR3 has 13 amino acids. The DNA for the CDR3 is TGCAGTGCTAGCGACAGGAACCCCCTCGAGCAGTACTTC. It is translated as CSASDRNPLEQYF.

Details on this clonotype: A much larger clone sits a single nucleotide away, making a read error possible. CDR3 region: CASSPPLGSLSSYYEQFF. Written as DNA, the CDR3 is TGCGCCAGCAGCCCTCCCTTGGGGAGCCTGAGCTCCTACTATGAGCAGTTCTTC. The chain recombines TRBV4-1 with TRBJ2-1; maybe TRBD2 (5 bases). The CDR3 length is 18 residues. Per the germline V gene, CDR1 is MGHRA and CDR2 is YSYEKL.

This clonotype was seen only a few times. The chain is built from TRBV7-6 and TRBJ2-7, with D perhaps matching TRBD1 or TRBD2 (5 bases each). CDR3 length equals 14 residues. CDR1 and CDR2 (germline): SGHVS, FNYEAQ. V lost 8 bases to trimming and J lost 9 bases, with 23 bases between them. CDR3 sequence: CASALRDDSPRQYF. The DNA of the CDR3 is TGTGCCAGCGCCCTCCGGGACGACAGCCCGAGGCAGTACTTC.

This clonotype has ten or more counts. The gene calls are TRBV6-6 and TRBJ2-7, with a weak D call TRBD1 (5 bases). V gave up 5 bases and J gave up 4 bases, with 18 bases separating them. Germline CDR1 MNHNY, CDR2 SVGAGI (reference sequence). The CDR3 runs to 15 residues. CDR3 coding DNA: TGTGCCAGCAGTCCGTGGGCCCGGGCAGGGTACGAGCAGTACTTC. Protein product: CASSPWARAGYEQYF.

This clonotype has ten or more counts. The chain carries TRBV27 and TRBJ2-5; tentative D call: TRBD2 (6 bases). The germline CDR1 and CDR2 sequences are MNHEY and SMNVEV (reference sequence). The CDR3 spans 13 residues. V lost 3 bases and J 4 bases, leaving 9 bases between the germline ends. The CDR3 sequence: CASSFFGGETQYF. The CDR3 DNA reads TGTGCCAGCAGTTTTTTCGGGGGAGAGACCCAGTACTTC.

This clonotype was seen at least ten times. J is TRBJ1-5 and V is TRBV6-1; maybe TRBD1 (6 bases). Trimming left V 6 bases short and J 4 bases short, with 16 bases between. Germline V gives CDR1 MNHNS, CDR2 SASEGT. The CDR3 has 15 residues. The CDR3 reads CASRTYRVANQPQHF. CDR3 nucleotide sequence: TGTGCCAGCAGGACCTACAGGGTGGCAAATCAGCCCCAGCATTTT.

This clonotype was counted many times. V and J are TRBV7-9 and TRBJ2-5, with D perhaps matching TRBD2 (6 bases). The CDR3 totals 15 residues. With 0 bases removed from V and 5 bases from J, the gap between germline ends came to 13 bases. Germline loops: CDR1 SEHNR, CDR2 FQNEAQ (reference sequence). The CDR3 region has the DNA TGTGCCAGCAGCTTAGCCCCGGGAGTTCAGGAGACCCAGTACTTC. It is translated as CASSLAPGVQETQYF.

Many counts were recorded for this clonotype. The chain is built from TRBV20-1 and TRBJ2-7, with TRBD2 identical over 7 bases. Losses at the gene ends were 3 bases for V and 3 bases for J; bases not matched to a gene: 5. CDR1 and CDR2 from the germline V gene are DFQATT and SNEGSKA (reference sequence). This CDR3 is built from 13 residues. CDR3 in amino acids: CSASPSGNYEQYF. The DNA of the CDR3 is TGCAGTGCTAGTCCCAGCGGGAACTACGAGCAGTACTTC.

This clonotype showed up many times. The V and J genes are TRBV27 and TRBJ1-6; the D is unclear. Trimming stripped 8 bases from V and 0 bases from J, with 8 bases between. Germline loops: CDR1 MNHEY, CDR2 SMNVEV (reference sequence). CDR3 length: 14 residues. This CDR3 is CASAPSSYNSPLHF. CDR3 sequence (DNA): TGTGCCAGCGCGCCGAGCTCCTATAATTCACCCCTCCACTTT.

In its sample, this clonotype was seen many times. CDR3 coding DNA: TGCAGTGCTAGAGTTCCCCGCGGGTCTGATAGCAATCAGCCCCAGCATTTT. It is translated as CSARVPRGSDSNQPQHF. The V gene is TRBV20-1, the J gene TRBJ1-5; D not certain. Trimming took 1 base from V and 0 from J, leaving 16 bases between them. From germline, CDR1 is DFQATT and CDR2 SNEGSKA (reference sequence). The CDR3 sequence is 17 residues long.

This clonotype has at least ten counts. The gene calls are TRBV12-3 or TRBV12-4 and TRBJ1-2, with D maybe TRBD1 (5 bases). CDR3 length: 15 amino acids. Deletions cut 2 bases from V and 4 bases from J, with 14 bases between. CDR3 sequence reads: CASSLSHQGPYGYTF. For the CDR3, the DNA is TGTGCCAGCAGTTTATCTCACCAGGGACCCTATGGCTACACCTTC.